These 31 T cell receptor beta chains were sequenced from one sample in a study of cytomegalovirus exposure and HLA in healthy donors. PCR amplification relied on 60 Vbeta primers (plus 13 Jbeta primers). Sequenced by immunoSEQ multiplex PCR; TCRdb stores in-frame clones only, minus some. Here the sample spans roughly 100,000 clones, 60% to 85% being singletons. Sequencing used PBMCs. These receptors came from a female donor in good health and CMV-seropositive.

Here the CDR3 DNA reads TGCAGCGTTGAAGAGGGCCTGGGGGCGGGAGGGGATGAGCAGTTCTTC. Protein: CSVEEGLGAGGDEQFF. The rearrangement joins TRBV29-1 to TRBJ2-1, with TRBD2 matching over 9 bases. Germline V gene lookup returns CDR1 SQVTM and CDR2 ANQGSEA. This CDR3 has 16 residues. V lost 0 bases to trimming and J lost 8 bases; unmatched junction nucleotides: 11.

The rearrangement links TRBV19 to TRBJ1-3, with a weak D call TRBD1 (6 bases). From germline, CDR1 is LNHDA and CDR2 SQIVND (reference sequence). The CDR3 extends over 16 amino acids. The V end was cut by 5 bases, the J end by 3 bases, with 17 bases between. The CDR3 protein is CASSSQGPTFGNTIYF. The DNA of the CDR3 is TGTGCCAGTAGTTCACAGGGACCCACCTTTGGAAACACCATATATTTT. The variable domain in full, with the rest retrieved from reference TRBV19 and TRBJ1-3, is DGGITQSPKYLFRKEGQNVTLSCEQNLNHDAMYWYRQDPGQGLRLIYYSQIVNDFQKGDIAEGYSVSREKKESFPLTVTSAQKNPTAFYLCASSSQGPTFGNTIYFGEGSWLTVV.

V gene TRBV7-2 combines with J gene TRBJ2-6, with D perhaps TRBD2 (6 bases). The CDR3 contains 18 residues. The germline V and J ends were trimmed by 5 bases and 0 bases, with 17 bases remaining between them. Germline CDR1 and CDR2: SGHTA and FQGNSA. The CDR3: CASSGLTGDNSGANVLTF. The CDR3 DNA follows: TGTGCCAGCAGCGGCTTGACGGGAGACAACTCTGGGGCCAACGTCCTGACTTTC.

This chain links TRBV7-9 with TRBJ1-2; 8 bases fit TRBD1. V shed 5 bases, J shed 4 bases, and the junction held 9 bases outside the gene matches. CDR1 is SEHNR, CDR2 FQNEAQ, per germline (reference sequence). The CDR3 contains 15 residues. The CDR3 nucleotides are TGTGCCAGCAGCACAACACAGGGGGATTTCTATGGCTACACCTTC. Its protein product is CASSTTQGDFYGYTF.

V gene TRBV5-5 combines with J gene TRBJ2-1; 11 nucleotides align to TRBD2. This CDR3 has 15 amino acids. V shed 4 bases, J shed 7 bases, and the junction held 7 bases outside the gene matches. The V gene's germline CDR1 is SGHKS and CDR2 YYEKEE (reference sequence). CDR3 in DNA: TGTGCCAGCAGCCTTCAGACTAGCGGGGTGAATGAGCAGTTCTTC. Translated, it gives CASSLQTSGVNEQFF.

The V gene is TRBV4-2, the J gene TRBJ1-1; no firm D call. Trimming pared 4 bases from V and 3 bases from J, leaving 15 bases between. Germline CDR1 and CDR2: LGHNA and YNFKEQ. The CDR3 is 15 residues long. The CDR3 DNA is TGTGCCAGCAGCCCCGGCGGGCTTGGCGACACTGAAGCTTTCTTT. Translated, it gives CASSPGGLGDTEAFF.

This clone was counted between two and nine times. The chain uses TRBV2 and TRBJ1-1; no reliable D call. Trimming took 11 bases from V and 0 from J, leaving 13 bases between them. Germline V gene lookup returns CDR1 SNHLY and CDR2 FYNNEI. This CDR3 is built from 13 residues. The DNA for the CDR3 is TGTGCCTCAACGGGTGGAATGAACACTGAAGCTTTCTTT. It is translated as CASTGGMNTEAFF.

CDR3: CASSPSGGGSGSPTDTQYF. The CDR3 region has the DNA TGTGCCAGCAGTCCGAGCGGGGGGGGTAGCGGGAGTCCCACAGATACGCAGTATTTT. V is TRBV28 and J is TRBJ2-3; 10 nucleotides line up with TRBD2. V lost 5 bases and J lost 2; bases outside the gene matches: 16. Germline V gene data show CDR1 as MDHEN and CDR2 as SYDVKM. This CDR3 comprises 19 residues.

The chain couples TRBV9 to TRBJ2-5; 7 positions agree with TRBD1. In germline, CDR1 is SGDLS, CDR2 YYNGEE. The CDR3 contains 13 residues. The J segment lost 4 bases and the V segment lost 2 bases, leaving 2 bases of the junction unmatched. CDR3 residues: CASSVTGAETQYF. CDR3 bases: TGTGCCAGCAGCGTCACAGGGGCAGAGACCCAGTACTTC.

This clone has just one count. CDR3 bases: TGTGCCAGCAGCTTGGAGCAGAGGAGCTCCTACGAGCAGTACTTC. Translated, it gives CASSLEQRSSYEQYF. The chain combines TRBV5-6 with TRBJ2-7; D gene unclear. Germline V CDR1 and CDR2: SGHDT, YYEEEE. This CDR3 has 15 amino acids. The V end was cut by 0 bases, the J end by 0 bases, with 10 bases between.

V and J are TRBV6-5 and TRBJ2-3; a possible D gene is TRBD2 (5 bases). The CDR3 consists of 14 residues. Looked up from germline, CDR1 is MNHEY and CDR2 is SVGAGI. V was trimmed by 4 bases and J by 1 base, leaving 9 bases between them. CDR3 region: CASSSGSGTDTQYF. CDR3 nucleotides: TGTGCCAGCAGTTCTGGGAGTGGCACAGATACGCAGTATTTT.

This clone appeared a few times. Here the CDR3 reads CASSLTFEPPGEQFF. The CDR3 DNA is TGTGCCAGCAGCTTAACGTTCGAGCCCCCCGGTGAGCAGTTCTTC. This chain uses TRBV7-3 with TRBJ2-1; D is unresolved. Germline V gene data show CDR1 as SGHTA and CDR2 as FQGTGA. This CDR3 comprises 15 residues. Trimming stripped 0 bases from V and 9 bases from J, with 15 bases between.

The V call is TRBV10-3, the J call TRBJ1-5, with unresolved D. The V gene lost 0 bases and the J gene lost 6 bases, with 15 bases spanning the gap. Germline V gene lookup returns CDR1 ENHRY and CDR2 SYGVKD. The CDR3 has 16 residues. The CDR3 bases are TGTGCCATCAGTGAGTCAGGGATTTCTGCGGGTCAGCCCCAGCATTTT. Translation gives CAISESGISAGQPQHF.

This clone was detected only once. V usage is TRBV5-1 and J usage is TRBJ2-1; D might be TRBD1 (6 bases). Germline V CDR1 and CDR2: SGHRS, YFSETQ. Trimming took off 4 bases at V and 13 bases at J, with 27 bases between the two ends. The CDR3 covers 16 residues. The chain's CDR3 is CASSPGHDSAVSSQFF. The CDR3 DNA follows: TGCGCCAGCAGCCCGGGACACGACAGCGCCGTGAGTTCTCAGTTCTTC.

The V call is TRBV5-1, the J call TRBJ2-1, with 10 bases lining up with TRBD2. The J segment lost 8 bases and the V segment lost 2 bases, leaving 10 bases of the junction unmatched. Germline CDR1 is SGHRS and CDR2 is YFSETQ. The CDR3 totals 16 residues. CDR3 DNA: TGCGCCAGCAGCTTTCGGGCGGCTAGCGGGGGCCATGAGCAGTTCTTC. It codes for CASSFRAASGGHEQFF. The full variable domain, completed using reference TRBV5-1 and TRBJ2-1, is KAGVTQTPRYLIKTRGQQVTLSCSPISGHRSVSWYQQTPGQGLQFLFEYFSETQRNKGNFPGRFSGRQFSNSRSEMNVSTLELGDSALYLCASSFRAASGGHEQFFGPGTRLTVL.

This clone has a handful of counts. The chain carries TRBV2 and TRBJ2-7; D unclear. Germline values: CDR1 SNHLY, CDR2 FYNNEI. The V and J ends lost 2 bases and 7 bases respectively, with 9 bases between them. The CDR3 is 12 amino acids. The CDR3 sequence: CASSEIGREQYF. The CDR3, as DNA: TGTGCCAGCAGTGAAATTGGCAGGGAGCAGTACTTC.

This clone turned up a few times. V is TRBV7-6 and J is TRBJ1-5, with 10 bases aligning to TRBD1. V shed 3 bases, J shed 3 bases, and the junction held 11 bases outside the gene matches. The germline V gene has CDR1 SGHVS and CDR2 FNYEAQ. CDR3 length: 18 residues. In DNA, the CDR3 is TGTGCCAGCAGCTTGCTTGTACCGGGACAGGGGTTCAATCAGCCCCAGCATTTT. It is translated as CASSLLVPGQGFNQPQHF.

The chain recombines TRBV7-2 with TRBJ2-7; D is possibly TRBD1 (5 bases). The CDR3 is 13 amino acids. Per germline, CDR1 SGHTA and CDR2 FQGNSA. The V gene lost 3 bases and the J gene lost 2 bases, with 8 bases spanning the gap. The chain's CDR3 is CASSLETAYEQYF. CDR3 nucleotide sequence: TGTGCCAGCAGCTTGGAGACAGCCTACGAGCAGTACTTC.

This clone was detected only once. This chain joins TRBV7-3 and TRBJ2-2, with 8 bases fitting TRBD2. There are 18 residues in the CDR3. V trimming: 4 bases; J trimming: 4 bases; junction bases outside the gene matches: 14. Germline V gives CDR1 SGHTA, CDR2 FQGTGA. CDR3 region: CASSSTPGLGGGTGELFF. The CDR3 coding sequence is TGTGCCAGCAGCTCTACTCCGGGACTAGGAGGCGGCACCGGGGAGCTGTTTTTT.

The CDR3 here is CATSTGTVKHSNQPQHF. In DNA, the CDR3 is TGTGCCACCAGCACCGGGACAGTAAAACATAGCAATCAGCCCCAGCATTTT. The chain couples TRBV15 to TRBJ1-5; 7 bases align to TRBD1. V gave up 4 bases and J gave up 0 bases; unmatched junction bases: 9. The CDR3 extends over 17 amino acids. In germline, CDR1 is LNHNV, CDR2 YYDKDF (reference sequence).

The V call is TRBV4-1, the J call TRBJ2-5, with unresolved D. This CDR3 comprises 15 residues. Germline lookup yields CDR1 MGHRA and CDR2 YSYEKL. V dropped 3 bases and J dropped 3 bases, with 14 bases sitting between them. For the CDR3, the DNA is TGCGCCAGCAGCCATTCCCCAGCGACTGAAGAGACCCAGTACTTC. Translated: CASSHSPATEETQYF.

The J gene is TRBJ1-2, the V gene TRBV18; 8 nucleotides match TRBD1. Germline-derived CDR1 and CDR2 are KGHSH and LQKENI. This CDR3 is built from 14 residues. The V segment lost 6 bases and the J segment 3 bases; nucleotides outside the gene matches: 6. The CDR3, as DNA: TGTGCCAGCTCGTCGACAGGGGACTACTATGGCTACACCTTC. This gives the protein CASSSTGDYYGYTF.

This clone has only a few counts. This chain joins TRBV7-6 and TRBJ2-1; TRBD1 aligns across 10 bases. J gave up 3 bases and V 5 bases, and 4 bases lay outside the gene matches. CDR3 size: 15 residues. The V gene's germline CDR1 is SGHVS and CDR2 FNYEAQ. This CDR3 is CASSTGQGDYNEQFF. CDR3 bases: TGTGCCAGCAGCACCGGACAGGGGGACTACAATGAGCAGTTCTTC.

The CDR3 sequence is CASRATDSRPDTQYF. CDR3 DNA sequence: TGTGCCAGCAGGGCTACCGACTCGCGGCCAGATACGCAGTATTTT. The chain joins TRBV6-1 to TRBJ2-3; D remains unclear. This CDR3 contains 15 residues. Germline-derived CDR1 and CDR2 are MNHNS and SASEGT. V lost 6 bases and J 4 bases, leaving 17 bases between the germline ends.

The CDR3 protein is CASSPRQGRGNTIYF. The CDR3, as DNA: TGCGCCAGCAGCCCACGACAGGGTAGGGGAAACACCATATATTTT. This chain joins TRBV5-1 and TRBJ1-3; 7 positions match TRBD1. The CDR3 loop spans 15 amino acids. The V gene's germline CDR1 is SGHRS and CDR2 YFSETQ. V gave up 4 bases and J gave up 4 bases; unmatched junction bases: 8. Full variable domain (remainder filled in from reference TRBV5-1 and TRBJ1-3): KAGVTQTPRYLIKTRGQQVTLSCSPISGHRSVSWYQQTPGQGLQFLFEYFSETQRNKGNFPGRFSGRQFSNSRSEMNVSTLELGDSALYLCASSPRQGRGNTIYFGEGSWLTVV.

The genes are TRBV5-5 and TRBJ2-2; TRBD1 might be the D (6 bases). Trimming left V 0 bases short and J 1 base short, with 10 bases between. CDR3 length: 16 amino acids. Germline V gene lookup returns CDR1 SGHKS and CDR2 YYEKEE (reference sequence). The CDR3 DNA reads TGTGCCAGCAGCTTGGGGCAGGGGATGAACACCGGGGAGCTGTTTTTT. As protein: CASSLGQGMNTGELFF. Together with reference TRBV5-5 and TRBJ2-2, the CDR3 gives the full variable domain: DAGVTQSPTHLIKTRGQQVTLRCSPISGHKSVSWYQQVLGQGPQFIFQYYEKEERGRGNFPDRFSARQFPNYSSELNVNALLLGDSALYLCASSLGQGMNTGELFFGEGSRLTVL.

The gene calls are TRBV5-4 and TRBJ2-2; 13 bases fit TRBD2. Per the germline V gene, CDR1 is SGHNT and CDR2 is YYREEE (reference sequence). The CDR3 has 16 amino acids. V shed 3 bases, J shed 7 bases, and the junction held 6 bases outside the gene matches. The DNA for the CDR3 is TGTGCCAGCAGCTCCGGACTAGCGGGAGTTGACGGGGAGCTGTTTTTT. Translated: CASSSGLAGVDGELFF.

This sequence joins TRBV28 and TRBJ1-1; 7 bases are shared with TRBD1. J lost 5 bases, V lost 6 bases, and 9 bases had no gene match. The CDR3 is 14 residues long. Germline V gene lookup returns CDR1 MDHEN and CDR2 SYDVKM. This CDR3 reads CASSTYRGRTEAFF. Written as DNA, the CDR3 is TGTGCCAGCAGCACCTACAGGGGTCGGACTGAAGCTTTCTTT.

The rearrangement joins TRBV18 to TRBJ1-1; 8 bases agree with TRBD1. Trimming at V came to 6 bases and at J to 1 base, leaving 16 bases not matched to a gene. Germline V gene sequence: CDR1 KGHSH, CDR2 LQKENI. The CDR3 is made up of 18 amino acids. The CDR3 sequence: CASSRLSPGQGTNTEAFF. The DNA of the CDR3 is TGTGCCAGCTCCCGGCTGTCTCCCGGACAGGGCACGAACACTGAAGCTTTCTTT.

The rearrangement joins TRBV30 to TRBJ1-4, with TRBD1 as a possible D gene (5 bases). The V gene's germline CDR1 is GTSNPN and CDR2 SVGIG (reference sequence). The germline V and J ends were trimmed by 5 bases and 7 bases, with 14 bases remaining between them. There are 13 residues in the CDR3. In DNA, the CDR3 is TGTGCCTGGGCCGGGGGACCGGGTGAAAAACTGTTTTTT. It encodes CAWAGGPGEKLFF.

The gene calls are TRBV18 and TRBJ2-7; perhaps TRBD1 as D (6 bases). V lost 2 bases, J lost 3 bases, and 14 bases lay in between. From germline, CDR1 is KGHSH and CDR2 LQKENI. This CDR3 has 15 amino acids. Here the CDR3 reads CASSPSGQGYYEQYF. In DNA form, the CDR3 reads TGTGCCAGCTCACCATCGGGACAAGGATACTACGAGCAGTACTTC. Variable domain in full (rest from reference TRBV18 and TRBJ2-7): NAGVMQNPRHLVRRRGQEARLRCSPMKGHSHVYWYRQLPEEGLKFMVYLQKENIIDESGMPKERFSAEFPKEGPSILRIQQVVRGDSAAYFCASSPSGQGYYEQYFGPGTRLTVT.